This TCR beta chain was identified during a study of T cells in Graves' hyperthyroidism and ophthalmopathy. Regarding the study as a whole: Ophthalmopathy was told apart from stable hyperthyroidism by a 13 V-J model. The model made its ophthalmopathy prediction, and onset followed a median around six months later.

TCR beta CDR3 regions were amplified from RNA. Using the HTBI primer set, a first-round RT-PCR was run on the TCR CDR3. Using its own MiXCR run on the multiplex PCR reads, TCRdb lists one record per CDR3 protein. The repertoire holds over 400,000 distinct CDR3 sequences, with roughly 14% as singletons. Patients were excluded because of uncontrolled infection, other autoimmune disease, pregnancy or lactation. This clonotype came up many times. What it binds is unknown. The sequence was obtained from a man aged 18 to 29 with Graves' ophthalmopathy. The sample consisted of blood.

CDR3 sequence (DNA): TGCAGTGCGAGGACTAGCGGGGGGTCCTACAATGAGCAGTTCTTC. It is translated as CSARTSGGSYNEQFF. The rearrangement links TRBV20-1 to TRBJ2-1; 14 bases fit TRBD2. V was clipped by 6 bases and J by 1 base; unmatched bases: 2. Germline V lookup: CDR1 DFQATT, CDR2 SNEGSKA (reference sequence). This CDR3 has 15 residues.